This TCR beta chain was sequenced in a study of OX40 agonist ivuxolimab in advanced cancers. About the research overall: Hepatocellular carcinoma, melanoma, renal cell or head and neck cancer occurred in dose-escalation patients. Previous treatment with anti-PD-1, anti-PD-L1 or anti-CTLA-4 therapy was allowed; 40% had received some.

About this clone itself: Its antigen is still unknown.

CDR1 and CDR2 (germline): KGHSH, LQKENI. The CDR3 spans 14 residues. Trimming pared 3 bases from V and 5 bases from J, leaving 14 bases between. Notes on the study in general: Some of the lowest clonal expansion was seen in partial responders at 0.1-3.0 mg/kg.

Blood was sampled at baseline, cycle 4 day 1, and cycle 7 day 1. Assay: immunoSEQ multiplex PCR; the TCRdb copy retains only in-frame clones and omits some. The sample lists more than 70,000 clones; around 86% were seen once. This receptor was identified in an adult with an advanced solid tumor such as melanoma, head and neck, liver or kidney cancer. The rearrangement joins TRBV18 to TRBJ2-7, with TRBD1 as a possible D gene (5 bases). Material: CD4+ or CD8+ T cells sorted from blood, obtained in a trial of the OX40 agonist ivuxolimab. CDR3 DNA: TGTGCCAGCTCACCCCCGGGTCAGGACAACGAGCAGTACTTC. Translating it yields CASSPPGQDNEQYF.